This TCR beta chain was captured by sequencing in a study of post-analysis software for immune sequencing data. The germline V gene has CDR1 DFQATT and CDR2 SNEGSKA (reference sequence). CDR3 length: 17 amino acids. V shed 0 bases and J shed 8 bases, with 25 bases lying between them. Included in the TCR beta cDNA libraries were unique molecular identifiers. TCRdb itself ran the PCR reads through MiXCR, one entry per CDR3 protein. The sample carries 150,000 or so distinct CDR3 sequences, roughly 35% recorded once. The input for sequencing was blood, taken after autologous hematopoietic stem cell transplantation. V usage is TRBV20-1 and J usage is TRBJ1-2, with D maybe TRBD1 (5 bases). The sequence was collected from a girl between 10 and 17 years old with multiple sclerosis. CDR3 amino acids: CSARDFHGGGSRDGYTF. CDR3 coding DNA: TGCAGTGCTAGAGACTTTCATGGGGGGGGGTCGAGGGACGGCTACACCTTC.